This T cell receptor (beta chain) was captured in a study of blood T cell repertoires in COVID-19. Whole-study context: Donors in Cohort 3 counted as recovered after two negative PCRs, clearance, or symptom resolution. COVID-19 samples from acute and convalescent phases originated in the United States, Italy and Spain. In each case, the material was cDNA or gDNA derived from T cells, B-cell-depleted T cells, or PBMCs.

The assay was immunoSEQ multiplex PCR, and TCRdb's table has in-frame clones only and misses some. Here the sample spans fewer than 200,000 clones, roughly nine tenths being singletons. Trimming removed 6 bases at V and 4 bases at J, with 15 bases between. CDR3 length: 14 residues. The germline V gene encodes CDR1 MNHEY and CDR2 SVGAGI. Everyone who took part was 18 to 89 years old, and they came from 20 to 25 US areas. The TCR was taken from a woman aged 40 to 50 in a cohort exposed to, infected with or recovered from COVID-19 (not recorded which). The sequenced sample was PBMCs or T cells enriched from blood (not recorded which). This chain links TRBV6-5 with TRBJ1-2; D is undetermined. The CDR3 is CASRLGVGSYGYTF. In DNA form, the CDR3 reads TGTGCCAGCAGACTCGGGGTGGGGAGCTATGGCTACACCTTC.